The T cell receptor (beta chain) under discussion was sequenced for a study of CD8 T cells in ankylosing spondylitis. MiXCR, applied by TCRdb to the 5' RACE reads, yields one record per CDR3 protein. Altogether about 160,000 distinct CDR3 sequences are present, 9.8% being singletons, with the ten largest covering about 14%. This clonotype occurred a few times. V shed 3 bases, J shed 8 bases, and the junction held 11 bases outside the gene matches. This CDR3 is 15 amino acids long. Germline V CDR1 and CDR2: SGDLS, YYNGEE. The sequence was collected from a female donor with ankylosing spondylitis or in good health (not recorded which). The chain carries TRBV9 and TRBJ2-1, with 7 nucleotides matching TRBD2. Sequenced input: blood, either unsorted or a sorted T cell fraction (not recorded which). The CDR3 sequence: CASSGGEGEGDEQFF. CDR3 DNA sequence: TGTGCCAGCAGCGGGGGGGAGGGAGAAGGCGATGAGCAGTTCTTC.